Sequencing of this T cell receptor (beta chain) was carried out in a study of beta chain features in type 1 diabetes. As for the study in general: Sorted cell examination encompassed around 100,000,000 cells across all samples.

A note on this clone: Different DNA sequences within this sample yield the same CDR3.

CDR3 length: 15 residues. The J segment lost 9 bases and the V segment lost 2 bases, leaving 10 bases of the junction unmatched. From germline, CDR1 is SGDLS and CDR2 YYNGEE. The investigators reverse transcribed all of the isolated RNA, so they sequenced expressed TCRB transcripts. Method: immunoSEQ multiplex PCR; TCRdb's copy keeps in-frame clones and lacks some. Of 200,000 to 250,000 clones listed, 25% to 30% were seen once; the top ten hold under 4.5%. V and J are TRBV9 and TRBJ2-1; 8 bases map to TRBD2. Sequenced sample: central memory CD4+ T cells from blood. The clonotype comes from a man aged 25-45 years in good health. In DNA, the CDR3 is TGTGCCAGCAGCGTGCGGAGCGGGAGCTTGAGTGAGCAGTTCTTC. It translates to CASSVRSGSLSEQFF.